This TCR beta chain is from a study of identical twins. The CDR3 is 14 residues long. V was pared by 6 bases and J by 4 bases, with 16 bases between. Germline values: CDR1 MDHEN, CDR2 SYDVKM. Template switching added a universal primer binding site, and final cDNA carried unique molecular identifiers. In TCRdb, the 5' RACE reads were re-called with MiXCR into one record per CDR3 protein. The sample shows 450,000 to 650,000 distinct CDR3 sequences, approximately 16% of them seen only once. These sequences were also reported in another study, on yellow fever vaccine responses in identical twins.

This receptor was taken from a young woman in good health. What was sequenced was CD4+ T cells sorted from blood. The V and J genes are TRBV28 and TRBJ2-7; a possible D gene is TRBD2 (6 bases). The CDR3 DNA sequence: TGTGCCAGCAGCCAAGGAGGGGTAGAGTACGAGCAGTACTTC. Amino acid sequence: CASSQGGVEYEQYF.